This T cell receptor beta chain was found in a study of blood T cell repertoires in COVID-19. The CDR3 is 14 residues long. From germline, CDR1 is SGHDT and CDR2 YYEEEE. With V trimmed by 4 bases and J by 3 bases, 5 bases remained unmatched. Assay: immunoSEQ multiplex PCR; the TCRdb copy retains only in-frame clones and omits some. The table records approximately 200,000 clones, roughly three quarters of them present only once. Sequenced sample: peripheral blood. The chain joins TRBV5-6 to TRBJ2-5; 8 bases map to TRBD1. The sequence was obtained from a man in his sixties with active or convalescent COVID-19. Written as DNA, the CDR3 is TGTGCCAGCAGCACCAGGGGGCTTAAAGAGACCCAGTACTTC. This translates into CASSTRGLKETQYF.